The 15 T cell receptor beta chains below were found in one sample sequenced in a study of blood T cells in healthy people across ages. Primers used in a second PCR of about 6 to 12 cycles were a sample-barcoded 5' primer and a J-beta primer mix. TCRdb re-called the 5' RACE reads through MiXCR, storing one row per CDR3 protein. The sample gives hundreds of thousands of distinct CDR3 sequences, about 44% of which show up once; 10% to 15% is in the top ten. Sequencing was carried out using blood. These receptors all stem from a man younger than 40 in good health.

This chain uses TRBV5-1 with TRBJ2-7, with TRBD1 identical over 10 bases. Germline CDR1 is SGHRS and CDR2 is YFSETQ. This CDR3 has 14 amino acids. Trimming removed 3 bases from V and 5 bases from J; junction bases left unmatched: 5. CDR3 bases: TGCGCCAGCAGCTCGGGACAGGGGATGAACGAGCAGTACTTC. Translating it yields CASSSGQGMNEQYF.

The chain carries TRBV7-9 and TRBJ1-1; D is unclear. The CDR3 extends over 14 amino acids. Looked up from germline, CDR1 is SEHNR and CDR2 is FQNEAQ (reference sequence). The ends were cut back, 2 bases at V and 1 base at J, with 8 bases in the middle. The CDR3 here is CASSLSQTNTEAFF. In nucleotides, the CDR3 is TGTGCCAGCAGCTTATCCCAGACGAACACTGAAGCTTTCTTT.

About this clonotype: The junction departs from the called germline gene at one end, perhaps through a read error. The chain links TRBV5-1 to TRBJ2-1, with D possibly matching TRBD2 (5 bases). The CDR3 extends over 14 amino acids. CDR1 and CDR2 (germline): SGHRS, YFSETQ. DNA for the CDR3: TGCGCCAGCAGCCTGGTGTACGGGGAGAATGAGCGGTTCTTC. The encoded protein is CASSLVYGENERFF.

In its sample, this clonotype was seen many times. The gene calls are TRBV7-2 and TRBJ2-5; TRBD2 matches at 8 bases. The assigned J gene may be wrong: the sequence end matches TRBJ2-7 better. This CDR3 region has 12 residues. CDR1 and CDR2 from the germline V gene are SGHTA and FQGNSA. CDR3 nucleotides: TGTGCCAGCAGCATGGGACTAGGCGAGCAGTACTTC. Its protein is CASSMGLGEQYF.

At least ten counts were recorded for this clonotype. CDR3 DNA sequence: TGTGCCAGCATCTCGTGGGGAAACACAGATACGCAGTATTTT. Its protein is CASISWGNTDTQYF. This sequence joins TRBV11-2 and TRBJ2-3; D not resolved. V was pared by 7 bases and J by 2 bases, with 13 bases between. The germline V gene has CDR1 SGHAT and CDR2 FQNNGV. The CDR3 covers 14 residues.

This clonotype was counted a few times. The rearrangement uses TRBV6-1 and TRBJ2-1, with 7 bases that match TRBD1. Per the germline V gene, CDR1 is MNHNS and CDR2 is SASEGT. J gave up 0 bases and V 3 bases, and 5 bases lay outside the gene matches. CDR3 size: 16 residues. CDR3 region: CASSDRGSGSYNEQFF. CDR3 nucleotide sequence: TGTGCCAGCAGTGACAGGGGGTCTGGCTCCTACAATGAGCAGTTCTTC.

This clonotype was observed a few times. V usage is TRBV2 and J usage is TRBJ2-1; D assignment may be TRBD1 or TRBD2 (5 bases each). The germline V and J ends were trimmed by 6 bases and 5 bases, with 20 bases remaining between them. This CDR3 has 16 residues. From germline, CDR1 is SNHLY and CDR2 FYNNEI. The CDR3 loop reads CASSDRAGRGNNEQFF. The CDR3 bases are TGTGCCAGCAGCGACCGGGCAGGGAGAGGGAACAATGAGCAGTTCTTC.

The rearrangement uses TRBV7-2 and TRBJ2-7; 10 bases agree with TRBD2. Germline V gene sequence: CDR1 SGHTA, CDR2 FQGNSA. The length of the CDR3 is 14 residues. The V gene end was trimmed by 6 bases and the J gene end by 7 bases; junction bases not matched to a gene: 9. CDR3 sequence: CASRGAGGRGEQYF. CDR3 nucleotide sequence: TGTGCCAGCAGAGGAGCGGGGGGGCGCGGTGAGCAGTACTTC. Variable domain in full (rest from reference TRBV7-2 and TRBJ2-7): GAGVSQSPSNKVTEKGKDVELRCDPISGHTALYWYRQSLGQGLEFLIYFQGNSAPDKSGLPSDRFSAERTGGSVSTLTIQRTQQEDSAVYLCASRGAGGRGEQYFGPGTRLTVT.

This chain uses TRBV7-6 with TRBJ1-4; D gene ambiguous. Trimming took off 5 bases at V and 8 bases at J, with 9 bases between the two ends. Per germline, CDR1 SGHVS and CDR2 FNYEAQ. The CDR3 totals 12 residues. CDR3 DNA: TGTGCCAGCAGCCATAGGGAAGAAAAACTGTTTTTT. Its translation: CASSHREEKLFF. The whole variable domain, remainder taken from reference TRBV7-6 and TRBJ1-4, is GAGVSQSPRYKVTKRGQDVALRCDPISGHVSLYWYRQALGQGPEFLTYFNYEAQQDKSGLPNDRFSAERPEGSISTLTIQRTEQRDSAMYRCASSHREEKLFFGSGTQLSVL.

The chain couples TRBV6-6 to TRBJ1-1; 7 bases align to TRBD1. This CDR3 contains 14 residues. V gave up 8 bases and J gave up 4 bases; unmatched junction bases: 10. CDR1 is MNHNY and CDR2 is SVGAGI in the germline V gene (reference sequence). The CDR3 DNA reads TGTGCCAGCTCCTCGGGACAGCCGAGCACTGAAGCTTTCTTT. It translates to CASSSGQPSTEAFF.

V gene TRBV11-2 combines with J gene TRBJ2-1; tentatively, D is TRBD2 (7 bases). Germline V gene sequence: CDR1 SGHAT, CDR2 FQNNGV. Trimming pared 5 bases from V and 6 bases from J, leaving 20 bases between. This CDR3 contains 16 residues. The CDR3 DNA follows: TGTGCCAGCAGCCCAGATGCGGGGGCCGGGGTCAATGAGCAGTTCTTC. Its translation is CASSPDAGAGVNEQFF.

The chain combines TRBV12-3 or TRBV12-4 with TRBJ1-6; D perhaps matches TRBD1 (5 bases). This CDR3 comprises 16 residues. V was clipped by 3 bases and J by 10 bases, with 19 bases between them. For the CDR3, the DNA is TGTGCCAGCAGTTTGTCGGCTGGCGCGGGGGGGTCACCCCTCCACTTT. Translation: CASSLSAGAGGSPLHF.

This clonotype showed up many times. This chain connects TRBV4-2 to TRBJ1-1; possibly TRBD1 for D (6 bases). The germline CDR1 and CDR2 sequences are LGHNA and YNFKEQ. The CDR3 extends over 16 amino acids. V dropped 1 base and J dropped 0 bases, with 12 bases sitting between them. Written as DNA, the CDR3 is TGTGCCAGCAGCCAAGCACAGGGACCCATGAACACTGAAGCTTTCTTT. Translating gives CASSQAQGPMNTEAFF.

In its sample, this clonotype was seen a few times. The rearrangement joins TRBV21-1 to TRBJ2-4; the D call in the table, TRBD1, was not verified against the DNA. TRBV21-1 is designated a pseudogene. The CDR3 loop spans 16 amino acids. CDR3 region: CASRHRDGLAKNIQYF. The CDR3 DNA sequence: TGTGCCAGCAGGCACCGGGACGGACTAGCCAAAAACATTCAGTACTTC.

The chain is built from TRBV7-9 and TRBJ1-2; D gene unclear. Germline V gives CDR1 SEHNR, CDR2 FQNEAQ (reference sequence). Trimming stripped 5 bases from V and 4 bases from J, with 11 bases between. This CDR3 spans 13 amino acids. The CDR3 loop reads CASSQQSFYGYTF. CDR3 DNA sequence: TGTGCCAGCAGCCAACAGAGCTTCTATGGCTACACCTTC.